This is a list of T cell receptor beta chains from one sample in a study of cytomegalovirus exposure and HLA in healthy donors. The method was immunoSEQ multiplex PCR; TCRdb's version includes in-frame clones alone and lacks a portion of them. The sample features about 110,000 clones, with 3.5% to 4.5% in its top ten. Source material: PBMCs. Every receptor here comes from a man younger than 40 in good health and CMV-seronegative. Each CDR3 is given without its conserved first and last residue. Each record gives: D gene, V gene, CDR3 protein. A D gene is named only where the DNA matches it firmly.

D: TRBD1; V: TRBV5-8; CDR3: ASAPRDRGTGELF
D: TRBD1; V: TRBV5-1; CDR3: ASSDHRGDYGYT
D: .; V: TRBV2; CDR3: ASSGQGSQPQH
D: .; V: TRBV7-2; CDR3: ASSRIGGEGYT
D: TRBD2; V: TRBV9; CDR3: ASSPGLAAYNEQF
D: .; V: TRBV7-2; CDR3: ASSPGGRSGEKLF
D: .; V: TRBV6-5; CDR3: ASSYSAESEQY
D: TRBD1; V: TRBV2; CDR3: ASSSGQGLLSNQPQH
D: TRBD1; V: TRBV29-1; CDR3: SVLHDRGYEQY
D: .; V: TRBV5-1; CDR3: ASSSGTSPASTDTQY
D: .; V: TRBV27; CDR3: ASTPRVAFPYEQY
D: .; V: TRBV6-5; CDR3: ASSPDSLEAF
D: .; V: TRBV7-9; CDR3: ASSSDIRTGQPQH
D: .; V: TRBV7-2; CDR3: ASSLERQETQY
D: TRBD1; V: TRBV2; CDR3: ASSTGTGGANEQF
D: .; V: TRBV16; CDR3: ASRIGSSEWTEAF
D: TRBD2; V: TRBV12-5; CDR3: ASGLGLAGGGSETQY
D: .; V: TRBV5-1; CDR3: ASSLDPSGGEAF
D: .; V: TRBV7-9; CDR3: ASSFGQLYGYT
D: .; V: TRBV9; CDR3: ASSVGKGPNYGYT
D: .; V: TRBV5-1; CDR3: ASSFGGFTEAF
D: .; V: TRBV19; CDR3: ASAVGLNTEAF
D: .; V: TRBV19; CDR3: ASSPRGLGAQY
D: TRBD2; V: TRBV5-4; CDR3: ASSLESGGAYNEQF
D: TRBD1; V: TRBV4-3; CDR3: ASSPAGGLGQPQH
D: TRBD2; V: TRBV7-2; CDR3: ASSLGRGDTGELF
D: .; V: TRBV28; CDR3: ASSLLGDTSNTGELF
D: .; V: TRBV18; CDR3: ASSPSRDQGSTEAF
D: TRBD1; V: TRBV19; CDR3: ASAPARGVGNTIY
D: .; V: TRBV4-1; CDR3: ASSQVGQGNTEAF
D: .; V: TRBV7-9; CDR3: ASSLAVYSSRAVKETQY
D: TRBD1; V: TRBV19; CDR3: ASSTGTGIGTEAF
D: TRBD1; V: TRBV5-1; CDR3: ASSWGQDTEAF
D: TRBD1; V: TRBV19; CDR3: ASSTDRGRVDEQF
D: TRBD2; V: TRBV2; CDR3: ASSKVAGADTQY
D: .; V: TRBV2; CDR3: ASSPPGGNSPLH
D: TRBD1; V: TRBV2; CDR3: ASSGQGAGNTIY
D: .; V: TRBV5-1; CDR3: ASSSLGAQETQY
D: .; V: TRBV5-1; CDR3: ASSLGQAEHNEQF
D: .; V: TRBV9; CDR3: ASSVNTNYEQY
D: TRBD1; V: TRBV27; CDR3: ASSLETGPYEQY
D: .; V: TRBV30; CDR3: AWSVRSRTAEQY
D: .; V: TRBV2; CDR3: ASSDRSRDQPQH